Listed below are T cell receptor beta chains from one sample, sequenced in a study of regulatory T cells in long-lasting Graves disease. From the multiplex PCR reads, TCRdb called clonotypes with MiXCR, one entry per CDR3 protein. Of under 500,000 distinct CDR3 sequences in the sample, 20% to 25% were seen once. The material was peripheral blood mononuclear cells (PBMCs), obtained when the disease was refractory, from a patient treated with antithyroid drugs. These TCRs come from a female donor with Graves disease. The CDR3 runs from the conserved cysteine through the conserved F or W. The order of the fields is J gene, D gene, V gene, clone size, CDR3 DNA, CDR3 protein. A D gene is named only where the DNA matches it firmly. Size values are once, few and many counts, or a class for expanded clones, and some rows have none.

j_gene: TRBJ2-3; d_gene: -; v_gene: TRBV20-1; abundance: few; CDR3nt: TGCAGTGCTAGAGAGCGGGCAGATACGCAGTATTTT; CDR3aa: CSARERADTQYF
j_gene: TRBJ2-5; d_gene: -; v_gene: TRBV4-3; abundance: many; CDR3nt: TGCGCCAGCAGCCAAGACGCGCGGTTCCAAGAGACCCAGTACTTC; CDR3aa: CASSQDARFQETQYF
j_gene: TRBJ1-2; d_gene: -; v_gene: TRBV2; abundance: many; CDR3nt: TGTGCCAGCACCAAGTCCGGACTCCGGATCGTTTTAGGCTATGGCTACACCTTC; CDR3aa: CASTKSGLRIVLGYGYTF
j_gene: TRBJ2-7; d_gene: TRBD1; v_gene: TRBV6-5; abundance: once; CDR3nt: TGTGCCAGCAGTTACCTGAGACAGGGCAATCCCACCTACGAGCAGCACTTC; CDR3aa: CASSYLRQGNPTYEQHF
j_gene: TRBJ2-2; d_gene: TRBD2; v_gene: TRBV3-1; abundance: -; CDR3nt: TGTGCCAACCGAGGGACTAGATCCGGGGAGCTGTTTTTT; CDR3aa: CANRGTRSGELFF
j_gene: TRBJ1-1; d_gene: TRBD1; v_gene: TRBV27; abundance: -; CDR3nt: TGTGCCAGCAGTGAGCAGGGGGCGAGGGCTGAAGCTTTCTTT; CDR3aa: CASSEQGARAEAFF
j_gene: TRBJ2-2; d_gene: TRBD1; v_gene: TRBV5-1; abundance: -; CDR3nt: TGCGCCAGCAGCCAAAGGACAGGGAGTAGCACCGGGGAGCTGTTTTTT; CDR3aa: CASSQRTGSSTGELFF
j_gene: TRBJ2-7; d_gene: TRBD2; v_gene: TRBV7-8; abundance: many; CDR3nt: TGTGCCAGCAGCTTTCGGGGGGACGACTTCTCCTACGAGCAGTACTTC; CDR3aa: CASSFRGDDFSYEQYF
j_gene: TRBJ2-2; d_gene: TRBD2; v_gene: TRBV5-1; abundance: -; CDR3nt: TGCGCCAGCAGCTTGGGGACTAGCTTTCGGAACACCGGGGAGCTGTTTTTT; CDR3aa: CASSLGTSFRNTGELFF
j_gene: TRBJ2-4; d_gene: -; v_gene: TRBV20-1; abundance: many; CDR3nt: TGCAGTGCTAGAGTGGCAGCAACCAAAAACATTCAGTACTTC; CDR3aa: CSARVAATKNIQYF
j_gene: TRBJ1-1; d_gene: TRBD1; v_gene: TRBV9; abundance: few; CDR3nt: TGTGCCAGCAGCGTTACAGGGGTGAACACTGAAGCTTTCTTT; CDR3aa: CASSVTGVNTEAFF
j_gene: TRBJ2-6; d_gene: -; v_gene: TRBV19; abundance: -; CDR3nt: TGTGCCAGTATCGACCAGGGCTCTGGGGCCAACGTCCTGACTTTC; CDR3aa: CASIDQGSGANVLTF
j_gene: TRBJ2-7; d_gene: -; v_gene: TRBV29-1; abundance: -; CDR3nt: TGCAGCGTTGAAATGGGGGTTAGACCATTTGGATCCTACGAGCAGTACTTC; CDR3aa: CSVEMGVRPFGSYEQYF
j_gene: TRBJ1-1; d_gene: -; v_gene: TRBV5-1; abundance: many; CDR3nt: TGCGCCAGCAGCCCTTCCGCCGCGGGCACTGAAGCTTTCTTT; CDR3aa: CASSPSAAGTEAFF
j_gene: TRBJ2-5; d_gene: -; v_gene: TRBV6-1; abundance: -; CDR3nt: TGTGCCAGCAGTCCGGACTCCCCATCCCAGTACTTC; CDR3aa: CASSPDSPSQYF
j_gene: TRBJ1-1; d_gene: TRBD1; v_gene: TRBV18; abundance: -; CDR3nt: TGTGCCAGCACAAAAAATACAGGGGGCTTGGGCACTGAAGCTTTCTTT; CDR3aa: CASTKNTGGLGTEAFF